The next 10 T cell receptor beta chains were all read from a single sample in a study of cytomegalovirus exposure and HLA in healthy donors. The PCR contained 60 Vbeta and 13 Jbeta primers. Sequenced by immunoSEQ multiplex PCR; TCRdb stores in-frame clones only, minus some. The sample comprises 100,000 or so clones, 70% to 85% of which are singletons, and roughly 2% rests with the top ten. Sequenced sample: PBMCs. These receptors all stem from a man between 18 and 29 years old in good health and CMV-seronegative.

J is TRBJ1-1 and V is TRBV27; D might be TRBD1 (6 bases). CDR3 length: 15 amino acids. Germline CDR1 MNHEY, CDR2 SMNVEV (reference sequence). V lost 6 bases and J lost 3, with 17 bases in between. The CDR3 loop is CASRPLGAGDTEAFF. The CDR3 DNA is TGTGCCAGCAGACCGCTGGGGGCCGGGGACACTGAAGCTTTCTTT.

This clone was picked up a small number of times. The chain uses TRBV14 and TRBJ2-3, with a possible D match to TRBD2 (6 bases). In germline, CDR1 is SGHDN, CDR2 FVKESK. Trimming pared 4 bases from V and 2 bases from J, leaving 16 bases between. CDR3 length: 16 amino acids. CDR3 residues: CASSPLRAGLTDTQYF. The CDR3 nucleotides read TGTGCCAGCAGCCCATTGCGGGCGGGGCTCACAGATACGCAGTATTTT.

V usage is TRBV4-3 and J usage is TRBJ1-1; tentative D call: TRBD1 (6 bases). There are 14 residues in the CDR3. Germline values: CDR1 LGHNA, CDR2 YSLEER. V was cut by 1 base and J by 11 bases, with 17 bases left in between. As DNA, the CDR3 is TGCGCCAGCAGCCAAGCCGGGACAAAGAGTGAGGCTTTCTTT. Its protein product is CASSQAGTKSEAFF.

This clone has more than one count but fewer than ten. The genes are TRBV11-3 and TRBJ2-1; possibly TRBD1 for D (6 bases). V was clipped by 5 bases and J by 2 bases, with 16 bases between them. Germline loops: CDR1 SGHNT, CDR2 YENEEA. The CDR3 has 16 amino acids. The CDR3, as DNA: TGTGCCAGCAGCCGACTTGGGGGCGCCACCTACAATGAGCAGTTCTTC. It specifies CASSRLGGATYNEQFF.

The chain has TRBV30 and TRBJ1-4, with 7 bases that match TRBD1. Germline V gives CDR1 GTSNPN, CDR2 SVGIG (reference sequence). Unmatched junction bases numbered 10, after V lost 3 bases and J lost 3 bases. The CDR3 has 16 residues. CDR3 nucleotides: TGTGCCTGGAGCGTACACCTACAGGGGCCTAATGAAAAACTGTTTTTT. As protein: CAWSVHLQGPNEKLFF.

The V and J genes are TRBV7-2 and TRBJ2-3, with TRBD2 identical over 13 bases. The CDR3 extends over 18 amino acids. The J segment lost 2 bases and the V segment lost 0 bases, leaving 5 bases of the junction unmatched. The germline CDR1 and CDR2 sequences are SGHTA and FQGNSA. The CDR3 nucleotides are TGTGCCAGCAGCTTAGCAACTAGCGGGGGGGGCTTCACAGATACGCAGTATTTT. Its translation is CASSLATSGGGFTDTQYF.

The chain links TRBV5-6 to TRBJ2-1, with D perhaps TRBD1 (5 bases). V gave up 2 bases and J gave up 10 bases, with 10 bases separating them. The CDR3 is 12 amino acids. In germline, CDR1 is SGHDT, CDR2 YYEEEE. CDR3 coding DNA: TGTGCCAGCAGCTTTCAGGGTTGGGAGCAGTTCTTC. As protein: CASSFQGWEQFF.

This clone was seen only once. The gene calls are TRBV4-2 and TRBJ1-2; perhaps TRBD1 as D (5 bases). Trimming pared 2 bases from V and 0 bases from J, leaving 19 bases between. CDR1 and CDR2 from the germline V gene are LGHNA and YNFKEQ. The CDR3 has 18 residues. DNA for the CDR3: TGTGCCAGCAGCCAAACGAACCCAGGGAAAAACCCTAACTATGGCTACACCTTC. Protein: CASSQTNPGKNPNYGYTF.

V usage is TRBV9 and J usage is TRBJ2-2; a weak D match, TRBD1 (5 bases). Between the trimmed V and J ends, which lost 0 bases and 5 bases, there was a span of 11 bases. Per the germline V gene, CDR1 is SGDLS and CDR2 is YYNGEE. The CDR3 has 15 amino acids. CDR3 sequence reads: CASSVVAGNTGELFF. The CDR3 DNA reads TGTGCCAGCAGCGTAGTTGCAGGGAATACCGGGGAGCTGTTTTTT.

The chain couples TRBV9 to TRBJ1-1, with D unresolved. This CDR3 region has 14 residues. Trimming pared 0 bases from V and 0 bases from J, leaving 6 bases between. Germline loops: CDR1 SGDLS, CDR2 YYNGEE. As DNA, the CDR3 is TGTGCCAGCAGCGTAGCGGGAGTGAACACTGAAGCTTTCTTT. Translated, it gives CASSVAGVNTEAFF. Combining the CDR3 with reference TRBV9 and TRBJ1-1 gives the whole variable domain DSGVTQTPKHLITATGQRVTLRCSPRSGDLSVYWYQQSLDQGLQFLIQYYNGEERAKGNILERFSAQQFPDLHSELNLSSLELGDSALYFCASSVAGVNTEAFFGQGTRLTVV.